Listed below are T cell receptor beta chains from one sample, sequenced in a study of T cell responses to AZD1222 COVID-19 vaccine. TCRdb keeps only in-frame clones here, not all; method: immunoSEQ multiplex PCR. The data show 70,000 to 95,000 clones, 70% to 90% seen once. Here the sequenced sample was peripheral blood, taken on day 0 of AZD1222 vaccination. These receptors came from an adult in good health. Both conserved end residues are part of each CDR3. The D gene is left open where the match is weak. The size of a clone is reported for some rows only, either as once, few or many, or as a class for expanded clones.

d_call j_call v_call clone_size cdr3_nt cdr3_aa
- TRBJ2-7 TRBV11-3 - TGTGCCAGCAGGGGGACATCCCGCGAGCAGTACTTC CASRGTSREQYF
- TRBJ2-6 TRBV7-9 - TGTGCCAGCACCCCCTTTCTCTCTGGGGCCAACGTCCTGACTTTC CASTPFLSGANVLTF
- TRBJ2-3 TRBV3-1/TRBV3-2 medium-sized TGTGCCAGCAGCCAAGCTGAGGTAGATACGCAGTATTTT CASSQAEVDTQYF
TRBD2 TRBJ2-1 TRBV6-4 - TGTGCCAGCAGTAAGGCGGGAGAAAATGAGCAGTTCTTC CASSKAGENEQFF
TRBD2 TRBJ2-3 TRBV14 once TGTGCCAGCAGCCAAAATAAACTAGCGGGGACAGATACGCAGTATTTT CASSQNKLAGTDTQYF
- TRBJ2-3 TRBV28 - TGTGCCAGCAGTTTTAGCGTTGCAGATACGCAGTATTTT CASSFSVADTQYF
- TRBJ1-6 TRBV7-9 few TGTGCCAGCAGCTTAGAACTAGGGAATGAAGGTTCACCCCTCCACTTT CASSLELGNEGSPLHF
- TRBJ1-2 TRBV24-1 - TGTGCCACCAGTCGTGACAGCAACTATGGCTACACCTTC CATSRDSNYGYTF
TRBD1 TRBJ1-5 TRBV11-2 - TGTGCCAGCAGCTTGGGACAGGGGGTTACTCCCCAGCATTTT CASSLGQGVTPQHF
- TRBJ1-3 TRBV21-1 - TGTGCCAGCAGCAGCCCCGACAGGGGGCTTGGAAACACCATATATTTT CASSSPDRGLGNTIYF
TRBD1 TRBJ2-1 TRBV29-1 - TGCAGCGTCGGACAGGGAATAAATGATGAGCAGTTCTTC CSVGQGINDEQFF
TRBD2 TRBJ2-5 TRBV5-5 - TGTGCCAGCAGCACCAGCGGGACAGAGACCCAGTACTTC CASSTSGTETQYF
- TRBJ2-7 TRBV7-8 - TGTGCCAGCAGCTTGAACGGGCTCAACGAGCAGTACTTC CASSLNGLNEQYF
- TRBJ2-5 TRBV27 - TGTGCCAGCAGTTTATCATGGGGAGAGACCCAGTACTTC CASSLSWGETQYF
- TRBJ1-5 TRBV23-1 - TGCGCCAGCAGTCTTGGAGGGGATGGCAATCAGCCCCAGCATTTT CASSLGGDGNQPQHF
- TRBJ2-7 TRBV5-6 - TGTGCCAGCAGTTCGACGGGTTCCTACGAGCAGTACTTC CASSSTGSYEQYF
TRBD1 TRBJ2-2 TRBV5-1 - TGCGCCAGCAGCGTATCCGGGACAGGAGCGTCCGGGGAGCTGTTTTTT CASSVSGTGASGELFF